The 8 T cell receptor beta chains reported below all come from one sample, sequenced in a study of type 1 regulatory T cells. Study results and limitations: Tr1 cells had a more restricted TCR repertoire than non-Tr1 cells.

One entry per CDR3 protein results from TCRdb running MiXCR on the reads. This sample yields about 71,000 distinct CDR3 sequences, of which roughly 20% are seen a single time; under 8.5% belongs to the top ten. Which antigens these TCRs recognize remains unknown. Source material: cultured type 1 regulatory T (Tr1) cells, either the whole culture or a sorted fraction (not recorded which). The source of these receptors is a human donor in good health.

The chain combines TRBV6-6 with TRBJ2-2, with 13 bases fitting TRBD2. The ends lost 6 bases at V and 8 bases at J; junction bases unmatched: 6. The length of the CDR3 is 15 residues. CDR1 is MNHNY, CDR2 SVGAGI, per germline (reference sequence). CDR3 sequence reads: CASRTGTSGIGELFF. CDR3 bases: TGTGCCAGCAGGACCGGGACTAGCGGGATTGGGGAGCTGTTTTTT.

This clonotype was observed a few times. This may arise from a read error, as a much more abundant clone is one base away. The rearrangement links TRBV20-1 to TRBJ2-1; 11 bases are a match to TRBD2. V shed 6 bases and J 7 bases; nucleotides not matched to a gene: 11. Germline V gene lookup returns CDR1 DFQATT and CDR2 SNEGSKA (reference sequence). The CDR3 contains 15 residues. The CDR3 loop is CSAPLAGEPKNEQFF. The DNA of the CDR3 is TGCAGTGCACCACTAGCGGGAGAGCCGAAGAATGAGCAGTTCTTC.

This clonotype was picked up a small number of times. CDR3 protein: CASSSGQSGNTIYF. The CDR3 DNA follows: TGTGCCAGCAGCTCAGGGCAGTCTGGAAACACCATATATTTT. This chain links TRBV7-2 with TRBJ1-3; weak D call: TRBD1 (5 bases). The CDR3 covers 14 residues. V was cut by 4 bases and J by 1 base, with 8 bases left in between. Per germline, CDR1 SGHTA and CDR2 FQGNSA.

The chain is built from TRBV20-1 and TRBJ2-1; 11 bases map to TRBD2. The germline CDR1 and CDR2 sequences are DFQATT and SNEGSKA (reference sequence). CDR3 length: 15 residues. Losses at the gene ends were 3 bases for V and 9 bases for J; bases not matched to a gene: 10. CDR3 coding DNA: TGCAGTGCTAGGGTAGCGGGAGGGCCGCGAGGTGAGCAGTTCTTC. Residues: CSARVAGGPRGEQFF.

The V and J genes are TRBV10-3 and TRBJ2-7, with D perhaps TRBD1 (6 bases). CDR3 length equals 14 residues. Trimming shortened V by 2 bases and J by 2 bases, and 10 bases separated the two germline ends. Looked up from germline, CDR1 is ENHRY and CDR2 is SYGVKD. CDR3 nucleotides: TGTGCCATCAGTGAGCGACAGGCAGCCTACGAGCAGTACTTC. As protein: CAISERQAAYEQYF.

This chain links TRBV20-1 with TRBJ1-1; D unresolved. Trimming removed 5 bases at V and 1 base at J, with 14 bases between. Germline V gives CDR1 DFQATT, CDR2 SNEGSKA (reference sequence). CDR3 size: 14 residues. The CDR3 protein is CSAYRGSTNTEAFF. The CDR3 nucleotides read TGCAGTGCTTACCGGGGTTCCACGAACACTGAAGCTTTCTTT.

V and J are TRBV19 and TRBJ1-4; no clear D. From germline, CDR1 is LNHDA and CDR2 SQIVND (reference sequence). The CDR3 runs 15 residues. V was trimmed by 0 bases and J by 5 bases, leaving 10 bases between them. The CDR3 region is CASSIDGRRNEKLFF. DNA for the CDR3: TGTGCCAGTAGTATAGATGGACGGCGGAATGAAAAACTGTTTTTT. Complete variable domain (other parts from reference TRBV19 and TRBJ1-4): DGGITQSPKYLFRKEGQNVTLSCEQNLNHDAMYWYRQDPGQGLRLIYYSQIVNDFQKGDIAEGYSVSREKKESFPLTVTSAQKNPTAFYLCASSIDGRRNEKLFFGSGTQLSVL.

DNA for the CDR3: TGTGCCAGCAGCTTGGGACTAGCGGGAGTAACAGATACGCAGTATTTT. Its translation: CASSLGLAGVTDTQYF. The V gene is TRBV7-2, the J gene TRBJ2-3, with 14 bases matching TRBD2. The V gene end was trimmed by 3 bases and the J gene end by 3 bases; junction bases not matched to a gene: 2. Germline CDR1 is SGHTA and CDR2 is FQGNSA. CDR3 length equals 16 residues.